Each of the 2 T cell receptor beta chains below was sequenced from the same sample in a study of shared clonotypes between healthy human individuals. TCRdb's copy holds only in-frame clones and misses some; the assay was immunoSEQ multiplex PCR. The table includes about 470,000 clones, roughly 83% detected once. Sequencing was carried out using PBMCs. The receptors here all came from a woman in her thirties or forties in good health. Some clones in this sample may be carry-over from other donors' samples.

Comments on this clone: The same CDR3 is also encoded by other DNA sequences in this sample. J is TRBJ2-5 and V is TRBV5-1; 8 bases line up with TRBD2. Per the germline V gene, CDR1 is SGHRS and CDR2 is YFSETQ. The CDR3 length is 13 residues. V lost 2 bases to trimming and J lost 3 bases; unmatched junction nucleotides: 0. CDR3 in amino acids: CASSFSGEETQYF. The CDR3 DNA sequence: TGCGCCAGCAGCTTTAGCGGGGAAGAGACCCAGTACTTC.

The chain couples TRBV7-9 to TRBJ1-3; tentative D call: TRBD1 (6 bases). Trimming pared 5 bases from V and 0 bases from J, leaving 17 bases between. The CDR3 sequence is 17 residues long. The V gene's germline CDR1 is SEHNR and CDR2 FQNEAQ (reference sequence). CDR3 protein: CASSRFGGLSSGNTIYF. The CDR3, as DNA: TGTGCCAGCAGCCGATTCGGGGGCCTTTCCTCTGGAAACACCATATATTTT.